Each of the 8 T cell receptor beta chains below was sequenced from the same sample in a study of CD8 T cells in Susac syndrome. Random hexamers primed reverse transcription of about 0.5 to 1 ug RNA. TCRdb processed the immunoSEQ multiplex PCR reads anew with MiXCR; each CDR3 protein has one entry. The sample records 95,000 to 150,000 distinct CDR3 sequences, roughly 94% being singletons. Material: CD8+ T cells from PBMCs. The source is a human donor with Susac syndrome.

The chain joins TRBV30 to TRBJ2-3, with TRBD2 as a possible D gene (6 bases). The CDR3 has 18 residues. Trimming shortened V by 5 bases and J by 0 bases, and 24 bases separated the two germline ends. In germline, CDR1 is GTSNPN, CDR2 SVGIG (reference sequence). Here the CDR3 DNA reads TGTGCCTGGGGCTTTTTGGAGGGCCGCAGAGCCAGCACAGATACGCAGTATTTT. Translation gives CAWGFLEGRRASTDTQYF.

The chain carries TRBV12-3 or TRBV12-4 and TRBJ1-3; D is unclear. Deletions cut 8 bases from V and 0 bases from J, with 17 bases between. The CDR3 covers 16 residues. The CDR3 loop reads CASPSGDSPSGNTIYF. The CDR3 nucleotides read TGTGCCAGCCCTTCGGGCGACTCACCCTCTGGAAACACCATATATTTT.

This chain connects TRBV14 to TRBJ1-6, with D possibly TRBD1 on 5 matching bases. Trimming took 4 bases from V and 11 from J, leaving 15 bases between them. Germline V gene lookup returns CDR1 SGHDN and CDR2 FVKESK. The CDR3 length is 14 residues. In nucleotides, the CDR3 is TGTGCCAGCAGCCTCACAGGAAAGTCCGCACCCCTCCACTTT. Translated, it gives CASSLTGKSAPLHF. Together with reference TRBV14 and TRBJ1-6, the CDR3 gives the full variable domain: EAGVTQFPSHSVIEKGQTVTLRCDPISGHDNLYWYRRVMGKEIKFLLHFVKESKQDESGMPNNRFLAERTGGTYSTLKVQPAELEDSGVYFCASSLTGKSAPLHFGNGTRLTVT.

The chain couples TRBV29-1 to TRBJ2-7; D is unresolved. This CDR3 is built from 12 residues. In germline, CDR1 is SQVTM, CDR2 ANQGSEA. V lost 4 bases and J lost 1, with 8 bases in between. As DNA, the CDR3 is TGCAGCGTTGGCCGGGCATCCTACGAGCAGTACTTC. This translates into CSVGRASYEQYF.

The gene calls are TRBV7-2 and TRBJ2-7; D might be TRBD1 or TRBD2, each matching 6 bases. The CDR3 is made up of 14 amino acids. CDR1 is SGHTA, CDR2 FQGNSA, per germline. Trimming pared 3 bases from V and 6 bases from J, leaving 15 bases between. As DNA, the CDR3 is TGTGCCAGCAGCTTTCGTGGGTGGGGGGCCGAGCAGTACTTC. Translating it yields CASSFRGWGAEQYF.

This clonotype was recorded only once. V gene TRBV12-3 or TRBV12-4 combines with J gene TRBJ2-7, with 8 bases that match TRBD1. The CDR3 has 14 amino acids. V dropped 3 bases and J dropped 2; count of bases not matched to a gene: 3. The CDR3 sequence is CASSFGQGPYEQYF. CDR3 bases: TGTGCCAGCAGTTTTGGACAGGGCCCCTACGAGCAGTACTTC.

V gene TRBV7-9 combines with J gene TRBJ2-7, with D uncertain. The germline V and J ends were trimmed by 1 base and 5 bases, with 3 bases remaining between them. CDR1 is SEHNR, CDR2 FQNEAQ, per germline (reference sequence). This CDR3 has 11 amino acids. The CDR3 DNA reads TGTGCCAGCAGCTTAGTGGACGAGCAGTACTTC. Its protein product is CASSLVDEQYF.

This chain connects TRBV12-3 or TRBV12-4 to TRBJ2-5, with D hard to call. This CDR3 comprises 15 residues. The V gene lost 0 bases and the J gene lost 2 bases, with 10 bases spanning the gap. The CDR3 DNA reads as TGTGCCAGCAGTTTAGCGGATACCCGACAAGAGACCCAGTACTTC. It codes for CASSLADTRQETQYF.